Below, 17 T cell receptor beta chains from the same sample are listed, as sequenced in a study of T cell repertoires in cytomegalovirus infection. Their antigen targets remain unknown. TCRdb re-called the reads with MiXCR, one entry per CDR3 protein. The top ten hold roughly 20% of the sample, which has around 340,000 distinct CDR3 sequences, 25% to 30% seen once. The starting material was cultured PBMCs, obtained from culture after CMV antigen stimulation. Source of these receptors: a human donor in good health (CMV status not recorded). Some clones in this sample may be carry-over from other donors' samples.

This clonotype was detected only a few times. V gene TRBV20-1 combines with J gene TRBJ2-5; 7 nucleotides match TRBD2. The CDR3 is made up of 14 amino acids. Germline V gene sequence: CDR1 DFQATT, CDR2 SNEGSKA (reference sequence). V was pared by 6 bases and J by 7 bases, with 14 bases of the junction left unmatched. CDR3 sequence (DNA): TGCAGTGCACAACCAGGGACTACCGAGGGGACCCAGTACTTC. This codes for CSAQPGTTEGTQYF.

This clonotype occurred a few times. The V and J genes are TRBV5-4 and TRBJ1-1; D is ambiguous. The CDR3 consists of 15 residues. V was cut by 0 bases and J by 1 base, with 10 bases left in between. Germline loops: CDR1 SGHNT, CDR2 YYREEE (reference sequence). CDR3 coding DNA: TGTGCCAGCAGCTTGGATCTTTTGGGGAACACTGAAGCTTTCTTT. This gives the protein CASSLDLLGNTEAFF.

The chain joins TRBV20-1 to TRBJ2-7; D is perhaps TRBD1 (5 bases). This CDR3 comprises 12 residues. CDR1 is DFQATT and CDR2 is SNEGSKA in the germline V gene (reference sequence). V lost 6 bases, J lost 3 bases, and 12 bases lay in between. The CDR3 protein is CSATRDFYEQYF. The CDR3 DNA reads TGCAGTGCGACCAGGGATTTCTACGAGCAGTACTTC.

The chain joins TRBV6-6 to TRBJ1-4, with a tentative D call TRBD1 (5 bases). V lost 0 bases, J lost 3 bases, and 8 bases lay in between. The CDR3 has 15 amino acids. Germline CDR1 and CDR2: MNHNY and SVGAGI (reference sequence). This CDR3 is CASSYSGRANEKLFF. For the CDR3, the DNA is TGTGCCAGCAGTTACTCGGGGCGCGCTAATGAAAAACTGTTTTTT.

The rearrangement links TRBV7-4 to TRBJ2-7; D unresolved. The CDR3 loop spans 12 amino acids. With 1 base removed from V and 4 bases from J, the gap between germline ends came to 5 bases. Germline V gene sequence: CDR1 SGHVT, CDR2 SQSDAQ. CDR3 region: CASSLEPYEQYF. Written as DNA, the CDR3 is TGTGCCAGCAGCTTAGAGCCATACGAGCAGTACTTC.

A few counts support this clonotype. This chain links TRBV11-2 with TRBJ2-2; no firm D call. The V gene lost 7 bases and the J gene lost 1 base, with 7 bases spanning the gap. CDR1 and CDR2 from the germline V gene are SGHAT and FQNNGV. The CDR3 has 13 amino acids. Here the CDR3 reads CASTEVNTGELFF. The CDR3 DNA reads TGTGCCAGCACCGAGGTGAACACCGGGGAGCTGTTTTTT. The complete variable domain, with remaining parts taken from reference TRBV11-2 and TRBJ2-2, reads EAGVAQSPRYKIIEKRQSVAFWCNPISGHATLYWYQQILGQGPKLLIQFQNNGVVDDSQLPKDRFSAERLKGVDSTLKIQPAKLEDSAVYLCASTEVNTGELFFGEGSRLTVL.

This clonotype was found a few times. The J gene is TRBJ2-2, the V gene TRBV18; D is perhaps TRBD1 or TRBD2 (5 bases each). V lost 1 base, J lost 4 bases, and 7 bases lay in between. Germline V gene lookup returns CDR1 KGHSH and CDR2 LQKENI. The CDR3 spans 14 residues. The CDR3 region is CASSPQGPTGELFF. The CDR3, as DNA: TGTGCCAGCTCACCACAGGGACCCACCGGGGAGCTGTTTTTT.

The chain's CDR3 is CAISPMGGTEAFF. The CDR3 DNA sequence: TGTGCCATCAGCCCCATGGGGGGGACTGAAGCTTTCTTT. This sequence joins TRBV10-3 and TRBJ1-1; tentative D call: TRBD1 (5 bases). The CDR3 spans 13 residues. CDR1 is ENHRY, CDR2 SYGVKD, per germline. V gave up 6 bases and J gave up 5 bases, with 13 bases separating them.

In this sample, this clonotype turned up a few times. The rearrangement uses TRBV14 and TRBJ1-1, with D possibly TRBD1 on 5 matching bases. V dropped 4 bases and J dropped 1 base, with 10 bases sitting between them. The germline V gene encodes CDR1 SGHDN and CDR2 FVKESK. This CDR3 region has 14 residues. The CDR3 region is CASSLMTENTEAFF. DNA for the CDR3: TGTGCCAGCAGCCTCATGACAGAGAACACTGAAGCTTTCTTT.

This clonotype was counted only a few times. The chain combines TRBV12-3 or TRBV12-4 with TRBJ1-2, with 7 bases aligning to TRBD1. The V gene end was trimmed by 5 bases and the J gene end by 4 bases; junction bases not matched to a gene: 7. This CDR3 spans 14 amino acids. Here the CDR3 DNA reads TGTGCCAGCAGTCCCCGACAGGGCGGCTATGGCTACACCTTC. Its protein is CASSPRQGGYGYTF.

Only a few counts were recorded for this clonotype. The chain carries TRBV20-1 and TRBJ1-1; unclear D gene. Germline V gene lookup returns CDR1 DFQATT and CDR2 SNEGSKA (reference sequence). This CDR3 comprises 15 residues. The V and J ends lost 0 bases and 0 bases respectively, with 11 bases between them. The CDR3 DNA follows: TGCAGTGCTAGAGATGGCCGTCTGATGAACACTGAAGCTTTCTTT. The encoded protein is CSARDGRLMNTEAFF.

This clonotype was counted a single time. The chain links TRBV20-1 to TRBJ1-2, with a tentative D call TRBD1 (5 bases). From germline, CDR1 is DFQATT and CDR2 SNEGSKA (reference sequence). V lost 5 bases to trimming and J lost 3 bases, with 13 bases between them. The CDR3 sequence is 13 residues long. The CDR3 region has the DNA TGCAGTGCTGGGGACCGACACGACTATGGCTACACCTTC. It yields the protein CSAGDRHDYGYTF.

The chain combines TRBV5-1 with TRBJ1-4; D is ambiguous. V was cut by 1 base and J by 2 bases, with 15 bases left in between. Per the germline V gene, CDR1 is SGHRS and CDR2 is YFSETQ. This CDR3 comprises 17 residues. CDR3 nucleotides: TGCGCCAGCAGCTTGTTGATCAGTTCGGCGACTAATGAAAAACTGTTTTTT. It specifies CASSLLISSATNEKLFF.

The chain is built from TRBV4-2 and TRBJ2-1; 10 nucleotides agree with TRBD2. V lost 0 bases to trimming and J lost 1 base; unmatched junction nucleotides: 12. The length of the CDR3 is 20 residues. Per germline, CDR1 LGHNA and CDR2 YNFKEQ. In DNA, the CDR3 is TGTGCCAGCAGCCAAGATCTTGGGGCTAGCGGGGGAGGGTCCTACAATGAGCAGTTCTTC. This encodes CASSQDLGASGGGSYNEQFF.

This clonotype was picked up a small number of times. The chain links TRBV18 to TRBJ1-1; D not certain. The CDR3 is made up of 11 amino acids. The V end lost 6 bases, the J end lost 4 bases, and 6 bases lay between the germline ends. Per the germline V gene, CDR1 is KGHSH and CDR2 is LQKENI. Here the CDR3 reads CASSKVTEAFF. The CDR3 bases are TGTGCCAGCTCGAAAGTCACTGAAGCTTTCTTT.

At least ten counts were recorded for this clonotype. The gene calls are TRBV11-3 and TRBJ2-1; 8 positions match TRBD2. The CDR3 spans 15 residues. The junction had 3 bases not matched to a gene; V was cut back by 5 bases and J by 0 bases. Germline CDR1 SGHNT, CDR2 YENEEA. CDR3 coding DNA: TGTGCCAGCAGCCCTCGGGGGGGCTCCTACAATGAGCAGTTCTTC. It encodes CASSPRGGSYNEQFF.

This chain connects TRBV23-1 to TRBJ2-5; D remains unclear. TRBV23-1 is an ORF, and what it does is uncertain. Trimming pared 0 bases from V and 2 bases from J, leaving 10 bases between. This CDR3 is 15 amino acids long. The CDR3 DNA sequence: TGCGCCAGCAGTCAATCAGCCCCAGAACAAGAGACCCAGTACTTC. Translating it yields CASSQSAPEQETQYF.